Detailed here is one T cell receptor (beta chain). The data belong to a study of shared clonotypes between healthy human individuals. Naive CD4+ cells were CD45RA-selected; the remaining cells were memory. Sorted-subset replicate PCR reactions contained roughly 210 ng DNA, corresponding to some 29,000 T cell genomes. Method: immunoSEQ multiplex PCR; TCRdb's copy keeps in-frame clones and lacks some. The sample lists under 1,100,000 clones, around 74% occurring once. CDR1 SGHDT and CDR2 YYEEEE come from the germline V gene. This CDR3 spans 13 amino acids. Trimming removed 4 bases at V and 4 bases at J, with 12 bases between.

The chain employs TRBV5-6 and TRBJ2-7; D could derive from TRBD1 or TRBD2 (5 bases each). The sample comprised memory CD4+ T cells sorted from blood. As for subset: CD45RA-negative fraction. The sequence came from a man younger than 35 in good health. CDR3 sequence: CASSTRDLYEQYF. The CDR3 DNA reads TGTGCCAGCAGCACCCGGGACCTTTACGAGCAGTACTTC.